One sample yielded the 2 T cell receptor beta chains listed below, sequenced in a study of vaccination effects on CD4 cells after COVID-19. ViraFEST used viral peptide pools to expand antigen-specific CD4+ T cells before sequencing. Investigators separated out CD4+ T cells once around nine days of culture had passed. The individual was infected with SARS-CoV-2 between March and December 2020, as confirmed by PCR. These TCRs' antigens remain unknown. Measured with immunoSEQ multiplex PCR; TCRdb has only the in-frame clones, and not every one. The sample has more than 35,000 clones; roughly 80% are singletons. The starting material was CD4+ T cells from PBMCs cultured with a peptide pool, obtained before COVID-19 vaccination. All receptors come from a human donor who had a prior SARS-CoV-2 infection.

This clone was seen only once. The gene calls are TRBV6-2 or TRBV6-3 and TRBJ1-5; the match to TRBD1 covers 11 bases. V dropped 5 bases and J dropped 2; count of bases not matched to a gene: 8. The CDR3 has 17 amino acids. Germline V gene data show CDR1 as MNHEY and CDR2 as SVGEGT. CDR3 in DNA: TGTGCCAGCAGTGAGGACAGGGGGCGGAGAGGCAATCAGCCCCAGCATTTT. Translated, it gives CASSEDRGRRGNQPQHF.

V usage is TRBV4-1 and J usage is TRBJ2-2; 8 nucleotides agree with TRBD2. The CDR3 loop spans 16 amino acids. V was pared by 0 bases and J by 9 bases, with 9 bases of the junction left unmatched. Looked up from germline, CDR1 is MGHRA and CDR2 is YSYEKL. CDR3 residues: CASSQDSGLGRRELFF. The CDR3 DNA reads TGCGCCAGCAGCCAAGATTCGGGACTAGGACGGAGGGAGCTGTTTTTT.